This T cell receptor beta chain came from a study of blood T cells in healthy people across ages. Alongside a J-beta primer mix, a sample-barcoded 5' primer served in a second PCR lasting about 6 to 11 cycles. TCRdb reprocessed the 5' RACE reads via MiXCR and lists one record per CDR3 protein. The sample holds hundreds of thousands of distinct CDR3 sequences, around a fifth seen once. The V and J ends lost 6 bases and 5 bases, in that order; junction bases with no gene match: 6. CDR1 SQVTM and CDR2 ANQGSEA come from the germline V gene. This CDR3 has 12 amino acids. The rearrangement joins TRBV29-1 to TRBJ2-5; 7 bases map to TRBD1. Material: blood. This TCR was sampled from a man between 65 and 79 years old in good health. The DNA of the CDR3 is TGCAGCGTCACGACAGGGTGGGAGACCCAGTACTTC. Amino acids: CSVTTGWETQYF.